These T cell receptor beta chains were read from a single sample in a study of cytomegalovirus exposure and HLA in healthy donors. TCRdb keeps only in-frame clones here, not all; method: immunoSEQ multiplex PCR. The sample has 100,000 to 150,000 clones, about 81% seen once. The sequenced sample consisted of PBMCs. Receptor source: a young woman in good health and CMV-seronegative. Each CDR3 is given with its conserved first and last residue. D genes are given only for firm matches. Some rows mark clone size as missing; the rest say once, few, many or name a class of expanded clone.

v_gene,j_gene,abundance,d_gene,CDR3nt,CDR3aa
TRBV7-9,TRBJ2-3,NA,NA,TGTGCCAGCAGCTCCAGACCGACGGAGACAGATACGCAGTATTTT,CASSSRPTETDTQYF
TRBV10-2,TRBJ2-2,NA,TRBD1,TGCGCCTCCGAACAGGGGACCGGGGAGCTGTTTTTT,CASEQGTGELFF
TRBV9,TRBJ1-2,NA,TRBD1,TGTGCCAGCAGCCCTACCGTGGGGACAGGGAGAGATGGCTACACCTTC,CASSPTVGTGRDGYTF
TRBV15,TRBJ1-2,NA,TRBD1,TGTGCCACCAGTTATTGGGGAGGGACAGGGGATGGCTACACCTTC,CATSYWGGTGDGYTF
TRBV4-3,TRBJ2-7,NA,NA,TGCGCCAGCAGCCAAGATCTGGGGGCCCCCTACGAGCAGTACTTC,CASSQDLGAPYEQYF
TRBV11-3,TRBJ1-3,few,NA,TGTGCCAGCAAGATGGGAGCTGGAAACACCATATATTTT,CASKMGAGNTIYF
TRBV11-1,TRBJ1-1,NA,NA,TGTGCCAGCAGCTTAGGACAGCCGACCCTAGAAGCTTTCTTT,CASSLGQPTLEAFF
TRBV6-6,TRBJ2-7,NA,TRBD1,TGTGCCAGCAGTTCCCTCCGGGACAGTCCCTACGAGCAGTACTTC,CASSSLRDSPYEQYF
TRBV7-9,TRBJ2-7,NA,TRBD1,TGTGCCAGCAGCCCGACAGGGAAGGGCTACGAGCAGTACTTC,CASSPTGKGYEQYF
TRBV7-9,TRBJ2-5,NA,TRBD2,TGTGCCAGCAGCTCGCCGGGACTAGCGGGGGCGGAGACCCAGTACTTC,CASSSPGLAGAETQYF